A single sample is the source of the 2 T cell receptor beta chains below, sequenced in a study of blood T cell repertoires in COVID-19. The repertoire was sequenced with immunoSEQ multiplex PCR; TCRdb's copy has only in-frame clones and lacks some. The table has 250,000 to 300,000 clones, roughly nine tenths seen once. The specimen was peripheral blood. Source of these receptors: a woman aged 40-49 years who had recovered from COVID-19.

The chain employs TRBV30 and TRBJ2-3, with 10 positions matching TRBD2. The V segment lost 3 bases and the J segment 5 bases; nucleotides outside the gene matches: 17. The CDR3 spans 18 residues. The germline V gene encodes CDR1 GTSNPN and CDR2 SVGIG (reference sequence). The CDR3 reads CAWSPPGASGRWLDTQYF. The CDR3 coding sequence is TGTGCCTGGAGCCCTCCCGGGGCTAGCGGGAGATGGTTAGATACGCAGTATTTT.

The chain employs TRBV6-5 and TRBJ1-2; 8 bases map to TRBD1. Unmatched junction bases numbered 9, after V lost 2 bases and J lost 4 bases. CDR1 is MNHEY, CDR2 SVGAGI, per germline. This CDR3 has 16 residues. CDR3 coding DNA: TGTGCCAGCAGTTACGACACTCAGGGGGCGGCCTATGGCTACACCTTC. It translates to CASSYDTQGAAYGYTF.